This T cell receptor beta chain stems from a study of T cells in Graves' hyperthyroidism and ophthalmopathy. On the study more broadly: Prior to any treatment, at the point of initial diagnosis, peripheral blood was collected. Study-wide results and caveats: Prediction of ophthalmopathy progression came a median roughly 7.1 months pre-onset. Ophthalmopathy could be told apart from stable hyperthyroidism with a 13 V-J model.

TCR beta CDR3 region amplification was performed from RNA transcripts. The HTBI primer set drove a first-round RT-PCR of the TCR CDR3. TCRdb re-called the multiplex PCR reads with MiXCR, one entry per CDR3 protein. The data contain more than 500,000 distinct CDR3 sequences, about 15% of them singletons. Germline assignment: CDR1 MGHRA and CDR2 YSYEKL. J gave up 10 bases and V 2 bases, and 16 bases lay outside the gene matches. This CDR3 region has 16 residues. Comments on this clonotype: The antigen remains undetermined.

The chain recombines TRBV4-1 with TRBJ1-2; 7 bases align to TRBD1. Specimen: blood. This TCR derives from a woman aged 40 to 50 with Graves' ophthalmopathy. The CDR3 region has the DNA TGCGCCAGCAGCCAAAACCCTTCGTCGCAGGGGGTTGACTACACCTTC. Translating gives CASSQNPSSQGVDYTF.